The source of this TCR beta chain is a study of T cells in Graves' hyperthyroidism and ophthalmopathy. Whole-study context: Sampling of peripheral blood happened at initial diagnosis, prior to any treatment.

This clonotype was found many times. The trim removed 1 base at V and 0 bases at J, leaving 3 bases unmatched. The CDR3 sequence is 16 residues long. Germline CDR1 is LGHDT and CDR2 is YNNKEL (reference sequence). Amplification of TCR beta CDR3 regions used RNA as the template. The HTBI primer set was used in a first-round RT-PCR of the TCR CDR3. TCRdb redid the calling of the multiplex PCR reads with MiXCR, one entry per CDR3 protein. The table shows a few hundred thousand distinct CDR3 sequences, with roughly 17% occurring only once. The sequenced sample consisted of blood. The genes are TRBV3-1 and TRBJ2-3; 8 bases are shared with TRBD2. The source of this sequence is a woman aged 18-29 years with Graves' ophthalmopathy. The DNA for the CDR3 is TGTGCCAGCAGCCAAGTTGCGGGAGGAAGCACAGATACGCAGTATTTT. This translates into CASSQVAGGSTDTQYF.